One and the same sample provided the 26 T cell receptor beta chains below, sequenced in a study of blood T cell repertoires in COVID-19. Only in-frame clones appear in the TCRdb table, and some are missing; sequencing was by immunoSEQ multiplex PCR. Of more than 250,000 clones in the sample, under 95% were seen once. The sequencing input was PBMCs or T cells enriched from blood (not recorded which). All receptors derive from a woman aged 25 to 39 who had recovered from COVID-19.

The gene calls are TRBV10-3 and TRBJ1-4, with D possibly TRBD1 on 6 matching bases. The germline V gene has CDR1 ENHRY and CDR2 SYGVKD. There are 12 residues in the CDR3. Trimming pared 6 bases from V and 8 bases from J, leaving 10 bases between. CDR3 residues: CAISAGGEKLFF. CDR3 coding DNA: TGTGCCATCAGCGCGGGGGGCGAAAAACTGTTTTTT.

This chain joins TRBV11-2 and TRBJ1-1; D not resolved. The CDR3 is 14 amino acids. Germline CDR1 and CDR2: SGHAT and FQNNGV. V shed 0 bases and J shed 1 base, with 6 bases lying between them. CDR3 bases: TGTGCCAGCAGCTTAGATCGGGGGAACACTGAAGCTTTCTTT. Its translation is CASSLDRGNTEAFF.

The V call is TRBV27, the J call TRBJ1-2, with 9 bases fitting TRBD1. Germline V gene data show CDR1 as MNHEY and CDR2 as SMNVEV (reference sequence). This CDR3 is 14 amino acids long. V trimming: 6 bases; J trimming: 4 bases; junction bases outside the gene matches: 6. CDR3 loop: CASRWTGAGYGYTF. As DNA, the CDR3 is TGTGCCAGCAGATGGACAGGGGCGGGCTATGGCTACACCTTC.

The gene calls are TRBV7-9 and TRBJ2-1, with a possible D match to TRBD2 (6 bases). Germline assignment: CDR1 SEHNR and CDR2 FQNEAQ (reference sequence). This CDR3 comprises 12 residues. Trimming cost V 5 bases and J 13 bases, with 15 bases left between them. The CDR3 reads CASSTPGLRQFF. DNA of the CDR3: TGTGCCAGCAGCACCCCGGGACTGCGACAGTTCTTC.

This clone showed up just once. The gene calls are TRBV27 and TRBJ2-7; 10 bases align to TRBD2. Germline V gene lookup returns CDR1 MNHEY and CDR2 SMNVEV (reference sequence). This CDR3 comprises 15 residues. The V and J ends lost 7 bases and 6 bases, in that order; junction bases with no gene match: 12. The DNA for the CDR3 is TGTGCCAGCAAAGACCGGACTAGCGGAGGGTCCGAGCAGTACTTC. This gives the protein CASKDRTSGGSEQYF.

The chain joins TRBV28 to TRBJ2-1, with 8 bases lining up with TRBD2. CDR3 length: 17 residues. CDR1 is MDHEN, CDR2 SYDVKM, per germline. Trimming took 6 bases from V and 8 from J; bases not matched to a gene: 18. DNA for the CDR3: TGTGCCAGCAGCCCTGTCGGGGGGGGGCGTAAACGGGATGAGCAGTTCTTC. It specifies CASSPVGGGRKRDEQFF.

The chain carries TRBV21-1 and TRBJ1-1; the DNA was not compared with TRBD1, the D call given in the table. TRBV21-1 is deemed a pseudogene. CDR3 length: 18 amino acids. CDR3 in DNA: TGTGCCAGCAGCAAAGCGCGGGACTCCGGGACAGGGACCACTGAAGCTTTCTTT. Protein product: CASSKARDSGTGTTEAFF.

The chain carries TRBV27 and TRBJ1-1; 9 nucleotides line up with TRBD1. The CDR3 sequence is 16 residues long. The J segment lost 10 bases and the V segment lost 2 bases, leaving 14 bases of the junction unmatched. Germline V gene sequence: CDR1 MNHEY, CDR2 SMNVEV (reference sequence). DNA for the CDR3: TGTGCCAGCAGTTTAGGATCGGACAGGGGCCCCTTGAGAGCTTTCTTT. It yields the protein CASSLGSDRGPLRAFF.

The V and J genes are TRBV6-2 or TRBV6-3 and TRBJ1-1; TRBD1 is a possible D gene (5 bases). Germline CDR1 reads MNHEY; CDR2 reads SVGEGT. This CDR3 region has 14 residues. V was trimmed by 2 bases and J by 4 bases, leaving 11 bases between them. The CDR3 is CASSYVGGGTEAFF. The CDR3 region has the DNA TGTGCCAGCAGTTACGTGGGCGGGGGCACTGAAGCTTTCTTT.

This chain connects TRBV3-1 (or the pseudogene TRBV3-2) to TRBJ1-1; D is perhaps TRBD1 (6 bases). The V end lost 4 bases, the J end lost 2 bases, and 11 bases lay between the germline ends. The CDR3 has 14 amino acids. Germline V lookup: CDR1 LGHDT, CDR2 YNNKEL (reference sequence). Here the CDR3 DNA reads TGTGCCAGCAGCCCACAGGGCCTCAACACTGAAGCTTTCTTT. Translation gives CASSPQGLNTEAFF.

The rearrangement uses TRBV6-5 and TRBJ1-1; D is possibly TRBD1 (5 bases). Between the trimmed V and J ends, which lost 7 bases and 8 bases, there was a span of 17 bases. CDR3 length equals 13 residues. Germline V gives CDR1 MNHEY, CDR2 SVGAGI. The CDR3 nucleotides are TGTGCCAGCACCCCCCGGACAAATAGCGAAGCTTTCTTT. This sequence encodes CASTPRTNSEAFF.

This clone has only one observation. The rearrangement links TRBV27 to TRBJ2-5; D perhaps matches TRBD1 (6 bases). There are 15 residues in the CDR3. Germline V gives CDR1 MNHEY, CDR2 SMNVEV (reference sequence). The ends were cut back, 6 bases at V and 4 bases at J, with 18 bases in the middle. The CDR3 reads CASRQRDTGAETQYF. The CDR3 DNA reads TGTGCCAGCAGACAACGGGACACCGGGGCAGAGACCCAGTACTTC.

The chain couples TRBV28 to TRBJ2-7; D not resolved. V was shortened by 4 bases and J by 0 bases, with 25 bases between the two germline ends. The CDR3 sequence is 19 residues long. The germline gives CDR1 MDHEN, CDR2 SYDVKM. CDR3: CASSSTAPTITTSSYEQYF. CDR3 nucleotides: TGTGCCAGCAGTTCCACAGCCCCCACGATTACCACGAGCTCCTACGAGCAGTACTTC.

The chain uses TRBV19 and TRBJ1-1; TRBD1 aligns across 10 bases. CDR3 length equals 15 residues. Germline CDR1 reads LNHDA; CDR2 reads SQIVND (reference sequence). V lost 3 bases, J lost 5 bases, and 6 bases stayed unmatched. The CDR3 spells CASSIWDRGGTEAFF. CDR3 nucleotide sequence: TGTGCCAGTAGTATCTGGGACAGGGGAGGGACTGAAGCTTTCTTT.

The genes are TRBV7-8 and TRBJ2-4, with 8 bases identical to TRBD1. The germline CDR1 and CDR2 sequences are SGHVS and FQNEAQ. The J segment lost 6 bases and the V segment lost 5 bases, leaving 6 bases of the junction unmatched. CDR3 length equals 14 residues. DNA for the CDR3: TGTGCCAGCAGCCCCCGACAGGGGACAAACATTCAGTACTTC. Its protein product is CASSPRQGTNIQYF.

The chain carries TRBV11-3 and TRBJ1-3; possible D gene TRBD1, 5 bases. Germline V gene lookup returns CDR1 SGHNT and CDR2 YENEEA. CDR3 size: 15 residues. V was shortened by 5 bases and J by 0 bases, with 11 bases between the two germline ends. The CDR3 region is CASSQGHLSGNTIYF. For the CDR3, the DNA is TGTGCCAGCAGCCAAGGACACCTCTCTGGAAACACCATATATTTT.

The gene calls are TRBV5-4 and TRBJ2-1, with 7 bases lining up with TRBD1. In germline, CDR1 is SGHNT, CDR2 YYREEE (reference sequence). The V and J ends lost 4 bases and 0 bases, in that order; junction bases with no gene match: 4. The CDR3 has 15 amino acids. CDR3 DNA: TGTGCCAGCAGCCCCAGGACAGGCTCCTACAATGAGCAGTTCTTC. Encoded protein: CASSPRTGSYNEQFF. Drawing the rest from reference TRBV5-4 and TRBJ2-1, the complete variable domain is ETGVTQSPTHLIKTRGQQVTLRCSSQSGHNTVSWYQQALGQGPQFIFQYYREEENGRGNFPPRFSGLQFPNYSSELNVNALELDDSALYLCASSPRTGSYNEQFFGPGTRLTVL.

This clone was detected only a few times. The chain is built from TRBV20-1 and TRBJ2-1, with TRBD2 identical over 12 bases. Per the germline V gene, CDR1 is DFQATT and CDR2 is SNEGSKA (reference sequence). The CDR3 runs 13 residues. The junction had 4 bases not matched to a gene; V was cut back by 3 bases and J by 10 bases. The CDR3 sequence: CSASPGTSGEQFF. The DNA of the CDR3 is TGCAGTGCTAGTCCCGGGACTAGCGGGGAGCAGTTCTTC.

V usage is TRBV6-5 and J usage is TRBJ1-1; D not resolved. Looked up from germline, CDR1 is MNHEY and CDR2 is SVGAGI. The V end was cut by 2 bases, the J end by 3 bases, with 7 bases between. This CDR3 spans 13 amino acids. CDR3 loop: CASSYQVYTEAFF. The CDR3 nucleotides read TGTGCCAGCAGTTACCAGGTCTACACTGAAGCTTTCTTT.

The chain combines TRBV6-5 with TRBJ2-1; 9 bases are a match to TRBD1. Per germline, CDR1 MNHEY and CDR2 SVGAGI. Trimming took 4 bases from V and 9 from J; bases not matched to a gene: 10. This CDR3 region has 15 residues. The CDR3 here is CASSLQGALPGEQFF. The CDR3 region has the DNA TGTGCCAGCAGTTTACAGGGGGCACTTCCCGGTGAGCAGTTCTTC.

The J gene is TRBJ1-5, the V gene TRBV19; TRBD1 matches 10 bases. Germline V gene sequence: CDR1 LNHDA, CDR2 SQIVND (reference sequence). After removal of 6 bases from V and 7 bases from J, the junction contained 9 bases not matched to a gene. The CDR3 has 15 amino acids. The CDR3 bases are TGTGCCAGTAGGTCGCTGGGACAGGGGAAACAGCCCCAGCATTTT. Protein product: CASRSLGQGKQPQHF.

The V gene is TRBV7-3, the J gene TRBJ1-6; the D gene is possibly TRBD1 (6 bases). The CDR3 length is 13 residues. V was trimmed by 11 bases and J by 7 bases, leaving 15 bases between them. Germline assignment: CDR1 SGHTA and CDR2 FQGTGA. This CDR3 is CACSQDRNSPLHF. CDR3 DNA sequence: TGTGCCTGTTCACAGGACAGAAATTCACCCCTCCACTTT.

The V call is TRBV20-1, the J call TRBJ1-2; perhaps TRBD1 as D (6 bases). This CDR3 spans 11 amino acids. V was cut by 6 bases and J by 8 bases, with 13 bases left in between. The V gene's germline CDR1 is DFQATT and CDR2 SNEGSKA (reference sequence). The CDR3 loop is CSARTVGGYTF. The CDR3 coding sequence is TGCAGTGCGAGGACAGTCGGGGGCTACACCTTC.

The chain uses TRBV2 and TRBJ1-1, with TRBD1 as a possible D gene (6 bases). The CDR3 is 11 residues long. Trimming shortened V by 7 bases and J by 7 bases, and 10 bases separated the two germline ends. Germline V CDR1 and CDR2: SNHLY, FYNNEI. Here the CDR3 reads CASMRGIEAFF. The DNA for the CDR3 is TGTGCCAGCATGAGGGGGATTGAAGCTTTCTTT.

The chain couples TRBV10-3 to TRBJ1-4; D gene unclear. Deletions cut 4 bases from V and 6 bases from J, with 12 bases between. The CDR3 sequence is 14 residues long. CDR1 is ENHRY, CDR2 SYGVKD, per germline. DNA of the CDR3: TGTGCCATCAGTGCCCGATTAGGAGATGAAAAACTGTTTTTT. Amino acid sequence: CAISARLGDEKLFF.

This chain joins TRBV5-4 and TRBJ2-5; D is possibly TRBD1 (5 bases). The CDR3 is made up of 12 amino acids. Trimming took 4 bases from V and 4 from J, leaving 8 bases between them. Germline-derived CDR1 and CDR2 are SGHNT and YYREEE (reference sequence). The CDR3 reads CASSRGRETQYF. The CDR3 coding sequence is TGTGCCAGCAGCAGGGGCAGAGAGACCCAGTACTTC.